This T cell receptor (beta chain) was found in a study of glioma-infiltrating T cells. TCR alpha and beta CDR3 regions were amplified from RNA using iRepertoire nested multiplex PCR. Tissue mRNA or PBMC total RNA, 100-400 ng, went into one-step reverse transcription and amplification. TCRdb re-derived calls from the multiplex PCR reads in MiXCR, one entry per CDR3 protein. The profile shows approximately 140,000 distinct CDR3 sequences, under 25% of them singletons. From germline, CDR1 is MNHNY and CDR2 SVGAGI (reference sequence). CDR3 length: 14 residues. Findings of the study overall: Very few CDR3 sequences were shared between tissue and blood. Tissue-blood divergence was below expectation in non-neoplastic patients, above in gliomas.

Notes on this clonotype: What it binds is not known. A much larger clone is a single base away; this may be a read error.

The sequence came from a human donor with low-grade glioma or glioblastoma, undergoing nonglioma brain surgery, or in good health (not recorded which). Input material: glioma tissue, nonneoplastic brain tissue, or PBMCs (not recorded which). The chain carries TRBV6-6 and TRBJ1-1; D is perhaps TRBD1 (5 bases). The CDR3 DNA sequence: TGTGCCAGCGGTTACGGACACTCCTACACTGAAGCTTTCTTT. It is translated as CASGYGHSYTEAFF.